The 21 T cell receptor beta chains below all came from one sample that was sequenced in a study of regulatory T cells in long-lasting Graves disease. iRepertoire HTBI primers and Arm-PCR of CDR3 regions built TCR beta libraries. TCRdb re-called the multiplex PCR reads with MiXCR, one entry per CDR3 protein. The sample has fewer than 450,000 distinct CDR3 sequences, less than 25% seen once. Time point specified: persistent/refractory GD, antithyroid drugs over 5 years with positive TRAb. The authors made the TCR library using RNA they extracted from PBMCs. The specimen was peripheral blood mononuclear cells (PBMCs), collected when the disease was refractory, from a patient treated with antithyroid drugs. The receptors shown here come from a female donor with Graves disease.

In the case of this clonotype: This could be a read error, since a much larger clone is one nucleotide away. The genes are TRBV6-5 and TRBJ1-1, with a tentative D call TRBD1 (5 bases). The CDR3 sequence is 17 residues long. Germline CDR1 and CDR2: MNHEY and SVGAGI. This CDR3 reads CASSYEGLFGMNTGAFF. CDR3 DNA: TGTGCCAGCAGTTACGAGGGGTTATTCGGCATGAACACTGGAGCTTTCTTT.

The chain carries TRBV10-3 and TRBJ2-4; 8 nucleotides line up with TRBD1. Trimming removed 0 bases from V and 0 bases from J; junction bases left unmatched: 4. The CDR3 length is 17 residues. Looked up from germline, CDR1 is ENHRY and CDR2 is SYGVKD. The CDR3 loop reads CAISESQGQGAKNIQYF. CDR3 DNA: TGTGCCATCAGTGAGTCGCAAGGACAGGGAGCCAAAAACATTCAGTACTTC.

This clonotype was detected ten times or more. V and J are TRBV2 and TRBJ2-7, with 9 bases matching TRBD2. V trimming: 7 bases; J trimming: 4 bases; junction bases outside the gene matches: 11. CDR1 is SNHLY, CDR2 FYNNEI, per germline. The CDR3 loop spans 15 amino acids. The CDR3 protein is CASNPGTSKIYEQYF. The CDR3 DNA follows: TGTGCCAGCAATCCGGGGACTAGCAAGATATACGAGCAGTACTTC.

This clonotype was observed at least ten times. This chain links TRBV6-1 with TRBJ2-5; 13 bases map to TRBD2. With V trimmed by 4 bases and J by 6 bases, 2 bases remained unmatched. CDR3 length: 14 amino acids. CDR1 is MNHNS, CDR2 SASEGT, per germline. CDR3 loop: CASSGTSGSQTQYF. CDR3 DNA sequence: TGTGCCAGCAGTGGGACTAGCGGGAGTCAGACCCAGTACTTC.

The rearrangement uses TRBV28 and TRBJ2-7, with 10 bases aligning to TRBD1. Germline-derived CDR1 and CDR2 are MDHEN and SYDVKM. J gave up 6 bases and V 11 bases, and 16 bases lay outside the gene matches. The CDR3 contains 15 residues. The CDR3 DNA sequence: TGTGCCGACAAATCAAACCGGGGACAGGGGAGCGAGCAGTACTTC. Translation gives CADKSNRGQGSEQYF.

This clonotype was counted between two and nine times. The chain has TRBV19 and TRBJ2-2; TRBD2 matches at 10 bases. This CDR3 comprises 16 residues. J gave up 6 bases and V 5 bases, and 9 bases lay outside the gene matches. Germline V gene data show CDR1 as LNHDA and CDR2 as SQIVND (reference sequence). DNA of the CDR3: TGTGCCAGTAGTGGACCAGCGGGAGGGTTATCCGGGGAGCTGTTTTTT. This sequence encodes CASSGPAGGLSGELFF. Based on the CDR3 plus reference TRBV19 and TRBJ2-2, the full variable domain is DGGITQSPKYLFRKEGQNVTLSCEQNLNHDAMYWYRQDPGQGLRLIYYSQIVNDFQKGDIAEGYSVSREKKESFPLTVTSAQKNPTAFYLCASSGPAGGLSGELFFGEGSRLTVL.

This clonotype was observed a handful of times. The CDR3 region is CASSLRRRLADNEQFF. DNA of the CDR3: TGTGCCAGCAGTTTAAGGAGGCGGCTAGCGGACAATGAGCAGTTCTTC. This sequence joins TRBV12-3 or TRBV12-4 and TRBJ2-1; 7 bases match TRBD2. The CDR3 length is 16 residues. J gave up 5 bases and V 2 bases, and 9 bases lay outside the gene matches.

This chain joins TRBV7-8 and TRBJ2-2; 8 positions agree with TRBD2. Germline assignment: CDR1 SGHVS and CDR2 FQNEAQ. The CDR3 loop spans 17 amino acids. Germline trimming cut 1 base from V and 3 bases from J; bases unmatched to any gene: 7. The chain's CDR3 is CASSLVVGGGYTGELFF. CDR3 DNA sequence: TGTGCCAGCAGCTTAGTAGTTGGCGGGGGGTACACCGGGGAGCTGTTTTTT.

This clonotype was found many times. This chain links TRBV2 with TRBJ2-2; 11 bases align to TRBD2. The CDR3 is 17 residues long. Germline CDR1 and CDR2: SNHLY and FYNNEI. V shed 6 bases, J shed 2 bases, and the junction held 8 bases outside the gene matches. CDR3 amino acids: CASRKLAGGTNTGELFF. CDR3 nucleotides: TGTGCCAGCAGGAAGTTAGCGGGAGGGACTAACACCGGGGAGCTGTTTTTT. Variable domain in full (rest from reference TRBV2 and TRBJ2-2): EPEVTQTPSHQVTQMGQEVILRCVPISNHLYFYWYRQILGQKVEFLVSFYNNEISEKSEIFDDQFSVERPDGSNFTLKIRSTKLEDSAMYFCASRKLAGGTNTGELFFGEGSRLTVL.

This clonotype appeared a few times. The genes are TRBV10-3 and TRBJ1-1; 7 bases agree with TRBD1. The length of the CDR3 is 16 residues. The germline gives CDR1 ENHRY, CDR2 SYGVKD. V shed 4 bases, J shed 2 bases, and the junction held 10 bases outside the gene matches. The CDR3 spells CAISARGLADNTEAFF. In DNA, the CDR3 is TGTGCCATCAGTGCGAGGGGGCTCGCGGATAACACTGAAGCTTTCTTT.

The chain uses TRBV18 and TRBJ1-2; D is possibly TRBD1 (6 bases). V lost 4 bases and J lost 2, with 17 bases in between. Germline CDR1 KGHSH, CDR2 LQKENI. This CDR3 spans 16 amino acids. The CDR3 is CASSQGGRIGNYGYTF. The DNA for the CDR3 is TGTGCCAGCTCACAAGGGGGGCGCATTGGAAACTATGGCTACACCTTC.

This clonotype was observed a few times. The chain joins TRBV5-6 to TRBJ2-7, with unresolved D. The CDR3 has 13 residues. Per germline, CDR1 SGHDT and CDR2 YYEEEE. V dropped 2 bases and J dropped 3 bases, with 9 bases sitting between them. The CDR3 loop reads CASSLRRIYEQYF. The CDR3 DNA is TGTGCCAGCAGCTTAAGGCGGATCTACGAGCAGTACTTC. The full variable domain, its missing parts supplied by reference TRBV5-6 and TRBJ2-7, is DAGVTQSPTHLIKTRGQQVTLRCSPKSGHDTVSWYQQALGQGPQFIFQYYEEEERQRGNFPDRFSGHQFPNYSSELNVNALLLGDSALYLCASSLRRIYEQYFGPGTRLTVT.

Ten or more counts support this clonotype. This chain joins TRBV6-1 and TRBJ2-5; the match to TRBD2 covers 11 bases. The V gene end was trimmed by 6 bases and the J gene end by 1 base; junction bases not matched to a gene: 4. CDR3 length: 15 amino acids. Germline assignment: CDR1 MNHNS and CDR2 SASEGT. The CDR3: CASRGGLAAQETQYF. CDR3 coding DNA: TGTGCCAGCAGAGGGGGACTAGCGGCCCAAGAGACCCAGTACTTC.

This clonotype was seen ten or more times. The chain joins TRBV2 to TRBJ2-2; D call uncertain. This CDR3 region has 14 residues. The germline V gene encodes CDR1 SNHLY and CDR2 FYNNEI. V was shortened by 8 bases and J by 0 bases, with 10 bases between the two germline ends. The CDR3 coding sequence is TGTGCCAGCTGTGTGAGTTCGAACACCGGGGAGCTGTTTTTT. Amino acid sequence: CASCVSSNTGELFF. The variable domain in full, with the rest retrieved from reference TRBV2 and TRBJ2-2, is EPEVTQTPSHQVTQMGQEVILRCVPISNHLYFYWYRQILGQKVEFLVSFYNNEISEKSEIFDDQFSVERPDGSNFTLKIRSTKLEDSAMYFCASCVSSNTGELFFGEGSRLTVL.

The sample holds many counts of this clonotype. The rearrangement links TRBV28 to TRBJ2-7; 7 bases map to TRBD1. The germline V gene has CDR1 MDHEN and CDR2 SYDVKM. V gave up 6 bases and J gave up 2 bases; unmatched junction bases: 4. The CDR3 is made up of 13 amino acids. CDR3 sequence reads: CASRIGQAYEQYF. CDR3 DNA sequence: TGTGCCAGCAGAATTGGACAGGCCTACGAGCAGTACTTC.

This clonotype showed up many times. The chain links TRBV2 to TRBJ2-2; no clear D gene. The CDR3 runs 13 residues. Germline CDR1 and CDR2: SNHLY and FYNNEI. V shed 8 bases and J shed 5 bases, with 12 bases lying between them. CDR3 nucleotide sequence: TGTGCCAGCTCCGATTTAGGAACCGGGGAGCTGTTTTTT. Amino acids: CASSDLGTGELFF.

At least ten counts were recorded for this clonotype. V and J are TRBV12-3 or TRBV12-4 and TRBJ2-5; no firm D call. Trimming removed 0 bases from V and 2 bases from J, with 13 bases in between. The CDR3 sequence is 16 residues long. In DNA, the CDR3 is TGTGCCAGCAGTTTAGCTAGTCCTCCGGAACAAGAGACCCAGTACTTC. Amino acids: CASSLASPPEQETQYF.

This clonotype was observed many times. This chain links TRBV12-3 or TRBV12-4 with TRBJ1-1; D call uncertain. The CDR3 extends over 12 amino acids. Trimming took 3 bases from V and 10 from J, leaving 12 bases between them. CDR3 residues: CASSFVERTAFF. Here the CDR3 DNA reads TGTGCCAGCAGTTTCGTCGAGCGGACAGCTTTCTTT.

This clonotype showed up just a few times. This chain connects TRBV3-1 to TRBJ1-6; D is uncertain. V shed 0 bases and J shed 1 base, with 10 bases lying between them. The CDR3 spans 17 residues. The V gene's germline CDR1 is LGHDT and CDR2 YNNKEL (reference sequence). The CDR3 here is CASSQEVGWSYNSPLHF. CDR3 sequence (DNA): TGTGCCAGCAGCCAAGAGGTGGGATGGTCCTATAATTCACCCCTCCACTTT.

This clonotype was counted many times. The V call is TRBV10-3, the J call TRBJ2-5, with 7 bases aligning to TRBD1. The CDR3 is made up of 13 amino acids. The V gene end was trimmed by 6 bases and the J gene end by 7 bases; junction bases not matched to a gene: 8. Germline V gene sequence: CDR1 ENHRY, CDR2 SYGVKD. The DNA for the CDR3 is TGTGCCATCAGCGACAGGGAGTCCCGGACCCAGTACTTC. Translated: CAISDRESRTQYF.

About this clonotype: A much larger clone sits a single nucleotide away, making a read error possible. The chain uses TRBV15 and TRBJ2-5, with D possibly being TRBD2 (7 bases). Germline-derived CDR1 and CDR2 are LNHNV and YYDKDF (reference sequence). The CDR3 length is 14 residues. CDR3 nucleotides: TGTGCCACCAGCAGGAGGGGGGGGACGGAGACCCGGTACTTC. Its translation: CATSRRGGTETRYF. Full variable domain (outside the CDR3, taken from reference TRBV15 and TRBJ2-5): DAMVIQNPRYQVTQFGKPVTLSCSQTLNHNVMYWYQQKSSQAPKLLFHYYDKDFNNEADTPDNFQSRRPNTSFCFLDIRSPGLGDTAMYLCATSRRGGTETRYFGPGTRLLVL.